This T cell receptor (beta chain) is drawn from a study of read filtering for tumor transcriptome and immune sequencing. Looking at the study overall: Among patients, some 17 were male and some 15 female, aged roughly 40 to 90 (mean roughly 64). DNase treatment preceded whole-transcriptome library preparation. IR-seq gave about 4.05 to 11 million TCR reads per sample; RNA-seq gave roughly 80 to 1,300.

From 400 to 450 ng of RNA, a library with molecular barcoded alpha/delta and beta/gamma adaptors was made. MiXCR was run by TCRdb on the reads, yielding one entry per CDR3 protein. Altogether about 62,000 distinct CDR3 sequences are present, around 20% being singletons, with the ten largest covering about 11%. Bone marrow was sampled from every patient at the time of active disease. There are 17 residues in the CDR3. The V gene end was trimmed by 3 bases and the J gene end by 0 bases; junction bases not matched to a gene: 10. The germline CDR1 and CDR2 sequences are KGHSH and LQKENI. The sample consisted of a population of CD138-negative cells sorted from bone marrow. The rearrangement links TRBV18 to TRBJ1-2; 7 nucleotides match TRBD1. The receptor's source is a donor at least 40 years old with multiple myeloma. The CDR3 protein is CASSPLSGQQANYGYTF. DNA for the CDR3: TGTGCCAGCTCACCCCTATCGGGACAGCAAGCTAACTATGGCTACACCTTC.